This T cell receptor beta chain came from a study of blood T cell repertoires in COVID-19. This CDR3 has 13 amino acids. Per germline, CDR1 SGHNT and CDR2 YYREEE (reference sequence). The germline V and J ends were trimmed by 0 bases and 4 bases, with 7 bases remaining between them. Sequencing was performed with immunoSEQ multiplex PCR; in TCRdb, only in-frame clones are kept and a portion is missing. The data hold roughly 17,000 clones, with about 89% observed a single time. The clonotype comes from a man older than 75 with acute or convalescent COVID-19. The sample comprised peripheral blood. J is TRBJ1-1 and V is TRBV5-4, with D unclear. The CDR3 region is CASSLGVITEAFF. CDR3 nucleotide sequence: TGTGCCAGCAGCTTGGGCGTTATCACTGAAGCTTTCTTT. The full variable domain, rest sourced from reference TRBV5-4 and TRBJ1-1, is ETGVTQSPTHLIKTRGQQVTLRCSSQSGHNTVSWYQQALGQGPQFIFQYYREEENGRGNFPPRFSGLQFPNYSSELNVNALELDDSALYLCASSLGVITEAFFGQGTRLTVV.